These 31 T cell receptor beta chains were all obtained from the same sample, sequenced in a study of cytomegalovirus exposure and HLA in healthy donors listed by TCRdb under 2017. Libraries came from the immunoSEQ multiplex PCR assay. Entries here come from immuneACCESS through TCRdb and include only in-frame sequences with V and J called. Some clones fail to appear in such tables; in the studies checked, an unresolved V gene covers under half of the shortfall, and the cause of the remainder is unknown. This sample holds some 250,000 clones; 85% to 90% were observed only once. 0.37% of the sample is in the top ten clones. The sequenced material came from PBMCs. These receptor sequences come from a woman between 18 and 29 years old in good health and CMV-seronegative.

The chain joins TRBV5-1 to TRBJ2-3; D is possibly TRBD1 (6 bases). Trimming pared 1 base from V and 5 bases from J, leaving 14 bases between. Germline lookup yields CDR1 SGHRS and CDR2 YFSETQ. There are 15 residues in the CDR3. CDR3 DNA sequence: TGCGCCAGCAGCTTGCAGGGGCCTCGCGGAGATACGCAGTATTTT. It codes for CASSLQGPRGDTQYF.

The chain combines TRBV11-3 with TRBJ2-1, with 12 nucleotides matching TRBD2. There are 16 residues in the CDR3. V gave up 4 bases and J gave up 10 bases; unmatched junction bases: 11. The germline CDR1 and CDR2 sequences are SGHNT and YENEEA. The CDR3 loop reads CASSSHASGGVREQFF. In nucleotides, the CDR3 is TGTGCCAGCAGCTCCCATGCTAGCGGGGGGGTCCGGGAGCAGTTCTTC.

The rearrangement joins TRBV6-5 to TRBJ2-7, with 7 bases that match TRBD1. This CDR3 is 12 amino acids long. J was trimmed by 3 bases and V by 6 bases; bases with no gene match: 2. CDR1 and CDR2 from the germline V gene are MNHEY and SVGAGI. CDR3 sequence (DNA): TGTGCCAGCAGCCGGGACAGCTACGAGCAGTACTTC. Amino acids: CASSRDSYEQYF.

V gene TRBV6-1 combines with J gene TRBJ2-7; TRBD2 matches 7 bases. J gave up 3 bases and V 0 bases, and 8 bases lay outside the gene matches. Germline CDR1 MNHNS, CDR2 SASEGT. The CDR3 covers 16 residues. The CDR3 spells CASSEALKGRVYEQYV. The CDR3 region has the DNA TGTGCCAGCAGTGAAGCCTTGAAAGGGAGGGTCTACGAGCAGTACGTC.

The rearrangement uses TRBV2 and TRBJ1-2; D may be TRBD1 (5 bases). Deletions cut 7 bases from V and 7 bases from J, with 7 bases between. Germline V CDR1 and CDR2: SNHLY, FYNNEI. The CDR3 has 10 amino acids. The CDR3 DNA sequence: TGTGCCAGCACGGGGGGTGGCTACACCTTC. Translating gives CASTGGGYTF.

CDR3 sequence: CAWSSGQGATNEKLFF. In nucleotides, the CDR3 is TGTGCCTGGAGCAGCGGACAGGGGGCAACTAATGAAAAACTGTTTTTT. The chain combines TRBV30 with TRBJ1-4; 10 bases are a match to TRBD1. Germline CDR1 reads GTSNPN; CDR2 reads SVGIG (reference sequence). This CDR3 comprises 16 residues. The junction had 4 bases not matched to a gene; V was cut back by 3 bases and J by 0 bases.

The CDR3 nucleotides are TGTGCCAGCAGTTACATTCTAGCGGGGGTCTACGAGCAGTACTTC. This codes for CASSYILAGVYEQYF. This rearrangement joins TRBV6-5 to TRBJ2-7; 10 bases fit TRBD2. V gave up 2 bases and J gave up 3 bases; unmatched junction bases: 4. The germline V gene has CDR1 MNHEY and CDR2 SVGAGI. The CDR3 has 15 residues.

This CDR3 reads CSVDGGGGNYGYTF. The CDR3 nucleotides read TGCAGCGTTGACGGAGGCGGTGGGAACTATGGCTACACCTTC. This chain uses TRBV29-1 with TRBJ1-2; D remains ambiguous. The CDR3 covers 14 residues. Germline loops: CDR1 SQVTM, CDR2 ANQGSEA. Trimming pared 3 bases from V and 2 bases from J, leaving 13 bases between.

This clone was seen just once. The J gene is TRBJ1-5, the V gene TRBV5-6, with D unclear. This CDR3 has 13 amino acids. CDR1 and CDR2 (germline): SGHDT, YYEEEE. V lost 0 bases and J lost 5, with 6 bases in between. CDR3 sequence reads: CASSLGAHQPQHF. The CDR3 bases are TGTGCCAGCAGCTTGGGGGCCCATCAGCCCCAGCATTTT. Supplemented by reference TRBV5-6 and TRBJ1-5, the full variable domain reads DAGVTQSPTHLIKTRGQQVTLRCSPKSGHDTVSWYQQALGQGPQFIFQYYEEEERQRGNFPDRFSGHQFPNYSSELNVNALLLGDSALYLCASSLGAHQPQHFGDGTRLSIL.

This clone appeared a single time. The chain employs TRBV7-8 and TRBJ2-7; 9 bases line up with TRBD1. Germline-derived CDR1 and CDR2 are SGHVS and FQNEAQ. V gave up 1 base and J gave up 6 bases; unmatched junction bases: 10. CDR3 size: 16 residues. The CDR3 DNA follows: TGTGCCAGCAGCTTAGGATACTGGGACAGGGAGGGCGAGCAGTACTTC. This encodes CASSLGYWDREGEQYF.

This chain uses TRBV30 with TRBJ1-6, with D perhaps TRBD1 (5 bases). Trimming shortened V by 4 bases and J by 8 bases, and 15 bases separated the two germline ends. CDR1 and CDR2 (germline): GTSNPN, SVGIG (reference sequence). The CDR3 has 14 residues. The DNA for the CDR3 is TGTGCCTGGACGAGTGGGGGGGGGTATTCACCCCTCCACTTT. Its protein is CAWTSGGGYSPLHF.

This clone was seen just once. V and J are TRBV5-1 and TRBJ1-6; no reliable D call. Germline values: CDR1 SGHRS, CDR2 YFSETQ. The CDR3 has 16 amino acids. Trimming took off 1 base at V and 7 bases at J, with 15 bases between the two ends. CDR3 in amino acids: CASSLIGVGLNSPLHF. CDR3 bases: TGCGCCAGCAGCTTGATTGGTGTCGGACTGAATTCACCCCTCCACTTT.

This chain uses TRBV18 with TRBJ2-1; the D gene is possibly TRBD2 (6 bases). V lost 0 bases and J lost 5, with 23 bases in between. This CDR3 comprises 19 residues. CDR1 is KGHSH, CDR2 LQKENI, per germline. This chain's CDR3 is CASSPPRLLGPSGDNEQFF. The CDR3 nucleotides are TGTGCCAGCTCACCACCCCGACTATTGGGACCCTCGGGAGACAATGAGCAGTTCTTC. Full variable domain (remainder filled in from reference TRBV18 and TRBJ2-1): NAGVMQNPRHLVRRRGQEARLRCSPMKGHSHVYWYRQLPEEGLKFMVYLQKENIIDESGMPKERFSAEFPKEGPSILRIQQVVRGDSAAYFCASSPPRLLGPSGDNEQFFGPGTRLTVL.

The rearrangement uses TRBV7-6 and TRBJ1-6, with D maybe TRBD1 (5 bases). The CDR3 contains 16 residues. Germline CDR1 reads SGHVS; CDR2 reads FNYEAQ. Trimming removed 1 base at V and 10 bases at J, with 17 bases between. CDR3 nucleotides: TGTGCCAGCAGCTTAGGGGGTGGTGGGGCTCGGTCACCCCTCCACTTT. Its translation is CASSLGGGGARSPLHF.

On this clone itself: The same CDR3 is also encoded by other DNA sequences in this sample. J is TRBJ2-7 and V is TRBV2, with TRBD1 matching 7 bases. Germline V lookup: CDR1 SNHLY, CDR2 FYNNEI. The V gene end was trimmed by 4 bases and the J gene end by 3 bases; junction bases not matched to a gene: 0. This CDR3 spans 12 amino acids. CDR3 loop: CASSGDSYEQYF. The CDR3 DNA sequence: TGTGCCAGCAGTGGGGACAGCTACGAGCAGTACTTC.

V usage is TRBV11-2 and J usage is TRBJ2-3, with a weak D call TRBD1 (6 bases). The CDR3 runs 15 residues. Germline values: CDR1 SGHAT, CDR2 FQNNGV. V was shortened by 0 bases and J by 2 bases, with 9 bases between the two germline ends. CDR3 coding DNA: TGTGCCAGCAGCTTAGACTCAGGGGCCACAGATACGCAGTATTTT. It is translated as CASSLDSGATDTQYF.

The chain couples TRBV4-1 to TRBJ1-5; tentative D call: TRBD1 (5 bases). V lost 1 base, J lost 2 bases, and 12 bases lay in between. The length of the CDR3 is 16 residues. Germline lookup yields CDR1 MGHRA and CDR2 YSYEKL. The CDR3 DNA reads TGCGCCAGCAGCCAAGTTCTAAGCAGGGGCAATCAGCCCCAGCATTTT. Its protein is CASSQVLSRGNQPQHF.

The chain combines TRBV5-6 with TRBJ2-1, with 8 bases lining up with TRBD1. The CDR3 runs to 16 residues. Germline loops: CDR1 SGHDT, CDR2 YYEEEE. With 4 bases clipped from V and 7 bases from J, the junction kept 13 bases outside the gene matches. The CDR3 reads CASSQLWDRLINEQFF. CDR3 nucleotides: TGTGCCAGCAGCCAGCTTTGGGACAGGTTAATTAATGAGCAGTTCTTC.

CDR3 residues: CASTGATEAFF. CDR3 coding DNA: TGTGCCTCGACAGGGGCAACTGAAGCTTTCTTT. This chain links TRBV30 with TRBJ1-1, with 8 bases that match TRBD1. The J segment lost 5 bases and the V segment lost 7 bases, leaving 3 bases of the junction unmatched. This CDR3 contains 11 residues. CDR1 and CDR2 from the germline V gene are GTSNPN and SVGIG (reference sequence).

CDR3 DNA: TGCGCCAGCAGCCAAAACAGGGAAGGGGTGTGGGGCACTGAAGCTTTCTTT. Translation gives CASSQNREGVWGTEAFF. The chain links TRBV4-3 to TRBJ1-1; tentatively, D is TRBD1 (6 bases). V dropped 2 bases and J dropped 4 bases, with 20 bases sitting between them. Germline V gene lookup returns CDR1 LGHNA and CDR2 YSLEER. The CDR3 has 17 amino acids.

The J gene is TRBJ2-5, the V gene TRBV4-3; D may be TRBD1 (5 bases). Germline values: CDR1 LGHNA, CDR2 YSLEER. Trimming stripped 0 bases from V and 4 bases from J, with 12 bases between. CDR3 length: 15 amino acids. The chain's CDR3 is CASSQEGWGLETQYF. DNA of the CDR3: TGCGCCAGCAGCCAAGAGGGTTGGGGCTTAGAGACCCAGTACTTC.

The rearrangement links TRBV11-2 to TRBJ2-7, with 8 bases fitting TRBD1. This CDR3 is 13 amino acids long. The V and J ends lost 5 bases and 6 bases, in that order; junction bases with no gene match: 6. In germline, CDR1 is SGHAT, CDR2 FQNNGV. Here the CDR3 DNA reads TGTGCCAGCAGCGCGACGACAGGGGTCGAGCAGTACTTC. It specifies CASSATTGVEQYF.

The chain recombines TRBV25-1 with TRBJ2-3; 8 nucleotides agree with TRBD2. CDR3 length: 14 residues. Germline assignment: CDR1 MGHDK and CDR2 SYGVNS. Trimming removed 6 bases from V and 5 bases from J; junction bases left unmatched: 7. The CDR3 DNA follows: TGTGCCAGCAGCCTCGGCGGGGGGTTAGATACGCAGTATTTT. Protein sequence: CASSLGGGLDTQYF. Looking up the rest from reference TRBV25-1 and TRBJ2-3 gives the full variable domain: EADIYQTPRYLVIGTGKKITLECSQTMGHDKMYWYQQDPGMELHLIHYSYGVNSTEKGDLSSESTVSRIRTEHFPLTLESARPSHTSQYLCASSLGGGLDTQYFGPGTRLTVL.

This clone was seen more than once but under ten times. The rearrangement links TRBV27 to TRBJ2-2; 10 bases are a match to TRBD2. Germline V CDR1 and CDR2: MNHEY, SMNVEV (reference sequence). V lost 8 bases and J lost 7; bases outside the gene matches: 10. The CDR3 has 15 amino acids. The CDR3 is CASSMASGGGGELFF. In DNA form, the CDR3 reads TGTGCCAGCTCCATGGCTAGCGGGGGAGGCGGGGAGCTGTTTTTT.

The chain uses TRBV5-6 and TRBJ1-1; D is uncertain. This CDR3 region has 15 residues. Trimming took off 1 base at V and 1 base at J, with 11 bases between the two ends. Germline V lookup: CDR1 SGHDT, CDR2 YYEEEE. The CDR3 bases are TGTGCCAGCAGCTTGCTGTTTGCGGGGAACACTGAAGCTTTCTTT. As protein: CASSLLFAGNTEAFF.

The chain is built from TRBV29-1 and TRBJ1-5, with D perhaps TRBD1 (5 bases). CDR3 length: 13 amino acids. Germline V lookup: CDR1 SQVTM, CDR2 ANQGSEA. Trimming took 3 bases from V and 3 from J, leaving 9 bases between them. The CDR3 DNA is TGCAGCGTTGACGGGGGATTCAATCAGCCCCAGCATTTT. Translated, it gives CSVDGGFNQPQHF. Using reference TRBV29-1 and TRBJ1-5 for the parts outside the CDR3, the full variable domain is SAVISQKPSRDICQRGTSLTIQCQVDSQVTMMFWYRQQPGQSLTLIATANQGSEATYESGFVIDKFPISRPNLTFSTLTVSNMSPEDSSIYLCSVDGGFNQPQHFGDGTRLSIL.

V gene TRBV2 combines with J gene TRBJ1-1; D uncertain. This CDR3 comprises 14 residues. V gave up 8 bases and J gave up 4 bases, with 17 bases separating them. Germline CDR1 is SNHLY and CDR2 is FYNNEI. CDR3 nucleotide sequence: TGTGCCAGCCTAACACTAGGGCCGTCCACTGAAGCTTTCTTT. Translated: CASLTLGPSTEAFF.

The CDR3 DNA is TGTGCCAGCAGTCCAGGACTAGCGGGGGGCGATGAGCAGTTCTTC. This gives the protein CASSPGLAGGDEQFF. The rearrangement joins TRBV27 to TRBJ2-1; 14 bases agree with TRBD2. Germline CDR1 reads MNHEY; CDR2 reads SMNVEV (reference sequence). The CDR3 extends over 15 amino acids. The junction had 5 bases not matched to a gene; V was cut back by 5 bases and J by 8 bases.

J is TRBJ1-1 and V is TRBV28; possible D gene TRBD1, 5 bases. Per the germline V gene, CDR1 is MDHEN and CDR2 is SYDVKM. V dropped 1 base and J dropped 3 bases, with 9 bases sitting between them. The CDR3 contains 14 residues. The CDR3 here is CASSLFRVDTEAFF. CDR3 nucleotides: TGTGCCAGCAGTTTATTCAGGGTCGACACTGAAGCTTTCTTT.

The chain has TRBV11-2 and TRBJ2-7, with no clear D. The V gene's germline CDR1 is SGHAT and CDR2 FQNNGV. The germline V and J ends were trimmed by 4 bases and 4 bases, with 5 bases remaining between them. This CDR3 has 11 amino acids. The CDR3 spells CASSSTYEQYF. The CDR3 nucleotides are TGTGCCAGCAGCTCTACTTACGAGCAGTACTTC.

The chain is built from TRBV7-8 and TRBJ2-3; TRBD1 matches 9 bases. CDR1 is SGHVS, CDR2 FQNEAQ, per germline. The J segment lost 6 bases and the V segment lost 1 base, leaving 14 bases of the junction unmatched. The CDR3 totals 18 residues. Here the CDR3 reads CASSLGVGQGQGWDTQYF. The CDR3 DNA reads as TGTGCCAGCAGCTTAGGTGTTGGACAGGGGCAAGGGTGGGATACGCAGTATTTT. Supplemented by reference TRBV7-8 and TRBJ2-3, the full variable domain reads GAGVSQSPRYKVAKRGQDVALRCDPISGHVSLFWYQQALGQGPEFLTYFQNEAQLDKSGLPSDRFFAERPEGSVSTLKIQRTQQEDSAVYLCASSLGVGQGQGWDTQYFGPGTRLTVL.